Below are 15 T cell receptor beta chains sequenced from a single sample in a study of Tregs in tolerant kidney transplant recipients. The repertoire was sequenced with immunoSEQ multiplex PCR; TCRdb's copy has only in-frame clones and lacks some. The table has around 50,000 clones, 80% to 90% seen once; the top ten hold more than 4%. Input material: CD4+ T cells from blood. The receptors derive from a human donor in good health.

The V call is TRBV18, the J call TRBJ2-7, with D perhaps TRBD1 (5 bases). The germline V and J ends were trimmed by 2 bases and 6 bases, with 17 bases remaining between them. The CDR3 loop spans 15 amino acids. CDR1 and CDR2 from the germline V gene are KGHSH and LQKENI. In nucleotides, the CDR3 is TGTGCCAGCTCACCAAGCGCAGGGATAACAGCCGAGCAGTACTTC. Translation: CASSPSAGITAEQYF.

A few counts support this clone. The chain uses TRBV6-5 and TRBJ2-7; no firm D call. CDR3 length: 12 residues. Germline V lookup: CDR1 MNHEY, CDR2 SVGAGI. The ends were cut back, 5 bases at V and 5 bases at J, with 10 bases in the middle. This CDR3 is CASSENRDEQYF. In DNA form, the CDR3 reads TGTGCCAGCAGTGAGAATCGGGACGAGCAGTACTTC.

The V call is TRBV11-2, the J call TRBJ1-6; 8 nucleotides match TRBD1. The germline CDR1 and CDR2 sequences are SGHAT and FQNNGV. V lost 4 bases and J lost 7; bases outside the gene matches: 9. CDR3 length: 16 residues. The CDR3 sequence is CASSSPWTGLNSPLHF. DNA for the CDR3: TGTGCCAGCAGCTCTCCCTGGACAGGGCTGAATTCACCCCTCCACTTT.

The table lists this clone with a count of one. CDR3 protein: CASSLEADHTEAFF. CDR3 DNA sequence: TGTGCCAGCAGCCTGGAAGCAGACCACACTGAAGCTTTCTTT. The rearrangement joins TRBV7-6 to TRBJ1-1; D not certain. Per germline, CDR1 SGHVS and CDR2 FNYEAQ. CDR3 size: 14 residues. V lost 5 bases and J lost 3, with 13 bases in between.

The rearrangement links TRBV14 to TRBJ1-2; TRBD1 might be the D (5 bases). CDR3 size: 16 residues. In germline, CDR1 is SGHDN, CDR2 FVKESK. V lost 0 bases and J 4 bases, leaving 15 bases between the germline ends. CDR3 sequence: CASSQDRPGLGYGYTF. The CDR3 DNA reads as TGTGCCAGCAGCCAAGATAGGCCAGGGTTGGGCTATGGCTACACCTTC.

The chain recombines TRBV6-6 with TRBJ1-2; D gene ambiguous. CDR3 size: 12 residues. Germline CDR1 is MNHNY and CDR2 is SVGAGI (reference sequence). V shed 2 bases and J shed 4 bases, with 5 bases lying between them. The CDR3 region is CASSYASYGYTF. The CDR3 nucleotides read TGTGCCAGCAGTTACGCCAGCTATGGCTACACCTTC.

V is TRBV5-1 and J is TRBJ2-5, with D maybe TRBD1 (6 bases). V was clipped by 1 base and J by 2 bases, with 12 bases between them. CDR1 SGHRS and CDR2 YFSETQ come from the germline V gene. The CDR3 sequence is 15 residues long. The CDR3 spells CASSLQGPIQETQYF. CDR3 DNA: TGCGCCAGCAGCTTGCAGGGGCCCATTCAAGAGACCCAGTACTTC.

The rearrangement links TRBV4-2 to TRBJ1-2; unclear D gene. The CDR3 has 15 amino acids. V lost 1 base and J lost 4, with 13 bases in between. Per the germline V gene, CDR1 is LGHNA and CDR2 is YNFKEQ. DNA for the CDR3: TGTGCCAGCAGCCAAGTTGGCGGAGAAGGCTATGGCTACACCTTC. Translation gives CASSQVGGEGYGYTF.

V is TRBV15 and J is TRBJ1-5, with D possibly TRBD1 on 5 matching bases. The V end lost 0 bases, the J end lost 6 bases, and 12 bases lay between the germline ends. CDR1 is LNHNV and CDR2 is YYDKDF in the germline V gene (reference sequence). The CDR3 spans 15 residues. The CDR3 spells CATSRDGRGAQPQHF. CDR3 nucleotides: TGTGCCACCAGCAGAGATGGCCGAGGGGCTCAGCCCCAGCATTTT.

Comments on this clone: A clone one base away is much larger, so this may be a read error. This chain uses TRBV7-9 with TRBJ2-3, with TRBD2 as a possible D gene (6 bases). Trimming left V 8 bases short and J 4 bases short, with 13 bases between. The CDR3 sequence is 13 residues long. Per the germline V gene, CDR1 is SEHNR and CDR2 is FQNEAQ (reference sequence). The CDR3 spells CASGLRGSDTQYF. The CDR3 nucleotides read TGTGCCAGCGGCCTACGGGGGTCAGATACGCAGTATTTT.

The chain recombines TRBV27 with TRBJ2-7, with 13 bases fitting TRBD2. Germline CDR1 reads MNHEY; CDR2 reads SMNVEV (reference sequence). Trimming at V came to 5 bases and at J to 7 bases, leaving 8 bases not matched to a gene. The CDR3 spans 15 residues. The CDR3 protein is CASSPGLAGVGEQYF. CDR3 nucleotides: TGTGCCAGCAGTCCCGGACTAGCGGGAGTAGGGGAGCAGTACTTC.

Only one count was recorded for this clone. The chain joins TRBV11-2 to TRBJ2-3; TRBD2 agrees at 13 bases. Germline V gene lookup returns CDR1 SGHAT and CDR2 FQNNGV. V dropped 1 base and J dropped 5; count of bases not matched to a gene: 9. The CDR3 runs 18 residues. CDR3 DNA sequence: TGTGCCAGCAGCTTAGGGGGGAGGGGACTAGCGGGACTAGATACGCAGTATTTT. This codes for CASSLGGRGLAGLDTQYF. Supplemented by reference TRBV11-2 and TRBJ2-3, the full variable domain reads EAGVAQSPRYKIIEKRQSVAFWCNPISGHATLYWYQQILGQGPKLLIQFQNNGVVDDSQLPKDRFSAERLKGVDSTLKIQPAKLEDSAVYLCASSLGGRGLAGLDTQYFGPGTRLTVL.

Note on this clone: The germline gene is not matched at one end of the junction; a read error may be the cause. The genes are TRBV30 and TRBJ2-3; possibly TRBD2 for D (7 bases). The CDR3 covers 15 residues. CDR1 is GTSNPN and CDR2 is SVGIG in the germline V gene (reference sequence). CDR3 in amino acids: CADKAAGASLRYAVF. The CDR3 region has the DNA TGTGCCGATAAGGCGGCGGGGGCGAGCCTCAGATACGCAGTATTT. The whole variable domain, remainder taken from reference TRBV30 and TRBJ2-3, is SQTIHQWPATLVQPVGSPLSLECTVEGTSNPNLYWYRQAAGRGLQLLFYSVGIGQISSEVPQNLSASRPQDRQFILSSKKLLLSDSGFYLCADKAAGASLRYAVFGPGTRLTVL.

This clone was recorded a few times. The chain links TRBV7-2 to TRBJ2-5, with 12 bases that match TRBD2. This CDR3 is 15 amino acids long. CDR1 SGHTA and CDR2 FQGNSA come from the germline V gene. J lost 7 bases, V lost 7 bases, and 10 bases had no gene match. CDR3 nucleotide sequence: TGTGCCAGCACCCCGCTAGCGGGGGGGCGGAGGACCCAGTACTTC. Its translation is CASTPLAGGRRTQYF.

Note on this clone: This may be a read error, as it is one base from a much larger clone. V and J are TRBV7-3 and TRBJ2-2; no clear D. The germline V gene has CDR1 SGHTA and CDR2 FQGTGA. The CDR3 runs to 11 residues. The V end was cut by 4 bases, the J end by 4 bases, with 1 base between. The CDR3 DNA reads as TGTGCCAGCAGCTCCACCGGGGAGCTGTTTTTT. Translated, it gives CASSSTGELFF.